This T cell receptor beta chain was sequenced for a study of T cell repertoires in cytomegalovirus infection. Study context: Public TCR beta signatures were indicative of both CMV infection and a matching HLA type.

Notes on this clonotype: The antigen remains undetermined.

CDR3 length: 15 amino acids. With 6 bases removed from V and 2 bases from J, the gap between germline ends came to 13 bases. The germline gives CDR1 SGHTA, CDR2 FQGNSA. TCRdb recomputed calls from the reads with MiXCR, one row per CDR3 protein. The repertoire has a few hundred thousand distinct CDR3 sequences, about a quarter of them found once; the top ten carry about 13%. Regarding the study as a whole: The cumulative frequency of public TCR beta families identified carriers of CMV plus the relevant HLA.

The source of this sequence is a human donor in good health (CMV status not recorded). Some clones in this sample may be carry-over from other donors' samples. The chain uses TRBV7-2 and TRBJ2-2, with unresolved D. Sequencing was carried out using PBMCs. The CDR3 nucleotides read TGTGCCAGCAGTCCCACATGGACCAACACCGGGGAGCTGTTTTTT. It translates to CASSPTWTNTGELFF.